These 4 T cell receptor beta chains came from one sample sequenced in a study of T cells after yellow fever vaccination. TCRdb redid the calling of the 5' RACE reads with MiXCR, one entry per CDR3 protein. The sample comprises some 300,000 distinct CDR3 sequences, roughly 3.5% of which are singletons, and about 20% rests with the top ten. Sequences were derived from PBMCs, sampled on the day of the yellow fever booster vaccination. The receptors derive from a young man who received the YFV17D yellow fever vaccine.

The chain recombines TRBV15 with TRBJ2-7; the match to TRBD2 covers 13 bases. This CDR3 is built from 15 residues. Trimming took 5 bases from V and 3 from J; bases not matched to a gene: 4. Germline V gene sequence: CDR1 LNHNV, CDR2 YYDKDF (reference sequence). CDR3 DNA: TGTGCCACCAGCCGGGGGACTAGCGGGGTCTACGAGCAGTACTTC. Protein: CATSRGTSGVYEQYF.

This chain links TRBV5-1 with TRBJ2-5; D is ambiguous. The V gene lost 2 bases and the J gene lost 4 bases, with 9 bases spanning the gap. CDR1 SGHRS and CDR2 YFSETQ come from the germline V gene. The CDR3 contains 13 residues. The CDR3 reads CASSFRPGETQYF. CDR3 nucleotides: TGCGCCAGCAGCTTTAGGCCCGGAGAGACCCAGTACTTC. The full variable domain, rest sourced from reference TRBV5-1 and TRBJ2-5, is KAGVTQTPRYLIKTRGQQVTLSCSPISGHRSVSWYQQTPGQGLQFLFEYFSETQRNKGNFPGRFSGRQFSNSRSEMNVSTLELGDSALYLCASSFRPGETQYFGPGTRLLVL.

This clonotype was counted a few times. CDR3 amino acids: CASSSWTSENTQYF. The CDR3 DNA sequence: TGTGCCAGCAGTTCTTGGACTAGCGAGAATACGCAGTATTTT. The chain recombines TRBV6-2 or TRBV6-3 with TRBJ2-3; 9 bases are a match to TRBD2. Germline assignment: CDR1 MNHEY and CDR2 SVGEGT. With 4 bases clipped from V and 7 bases from J, the junction kept 6 bases outside the gene matches. The CDR3 is 14 amino acids.

This clonotype was found a few times. CDR3 in DNA: TGCGCCAGCAGCGAGACAGGGAATCAGCCCCAGCATTTT. Its translation: CASSETGNQPQHF. The chain links TRBV5-1 to TRBJ1-5; 7 nucleotides line up with TRBD1. The V gene end was trimmed by 4 bases and the J gene end by 4 bases; junction bases not matched to a gene: 2. CDR3 length: 13 residues. CDR1 SGHRS and CDR2 YFSETQ come from the germline V gene.